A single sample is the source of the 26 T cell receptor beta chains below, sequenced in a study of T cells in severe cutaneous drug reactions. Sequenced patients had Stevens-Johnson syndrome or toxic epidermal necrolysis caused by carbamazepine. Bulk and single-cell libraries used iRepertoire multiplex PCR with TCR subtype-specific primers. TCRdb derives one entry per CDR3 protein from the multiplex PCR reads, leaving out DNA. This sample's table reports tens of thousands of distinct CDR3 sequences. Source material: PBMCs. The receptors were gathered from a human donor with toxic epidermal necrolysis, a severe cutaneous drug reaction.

CDR3: CASSYGTEHYGYTF. The rearrangement links TRBV28 to TRBJ1-2; the D call from TCRdb, TRBD1, cannot be confirmed without DNA. Germline V gene lookup returns CDR1 MDHEN and CDR2 SYDVKM. This CDR3 contains 14 residues.

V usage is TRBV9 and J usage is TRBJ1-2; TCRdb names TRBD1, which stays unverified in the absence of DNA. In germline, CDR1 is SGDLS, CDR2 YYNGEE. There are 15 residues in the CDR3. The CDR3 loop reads CASSAAGRGNYGYTF.

The CDR3 spells CASSQADSNPYEQYF. The genes are TRBV4-3 and TRBJ2-7; TCRdb calls TRBD2, which cannot be checked without DNA. CDR1 and CDR2 (germline): LGHNA, YSLEER. This CDR3 has 15 amino acids.

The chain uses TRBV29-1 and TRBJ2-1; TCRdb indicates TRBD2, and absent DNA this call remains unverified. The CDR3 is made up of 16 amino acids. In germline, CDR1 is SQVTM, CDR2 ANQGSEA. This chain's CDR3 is CSVEDIGTSAYNEQFF.

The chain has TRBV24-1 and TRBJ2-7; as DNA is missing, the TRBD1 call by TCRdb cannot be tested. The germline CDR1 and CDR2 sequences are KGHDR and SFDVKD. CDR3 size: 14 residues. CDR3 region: CATSDSWQGSEQYF.

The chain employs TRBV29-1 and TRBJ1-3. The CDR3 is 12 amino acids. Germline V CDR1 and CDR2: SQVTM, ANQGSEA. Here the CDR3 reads CGYGSSGNTIYF.

This CDR3 is CSVVEGGNSPLHF. V gene TRBV29-1 combines with J gene TRBJ1-6. Germline CDR1 is SQVTM and CDR2 is ANQGSEA. The CDR3 has 13 amino acids.

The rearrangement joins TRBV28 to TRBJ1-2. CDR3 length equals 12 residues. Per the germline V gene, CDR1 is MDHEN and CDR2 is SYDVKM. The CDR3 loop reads CASIQGGNGYTF.

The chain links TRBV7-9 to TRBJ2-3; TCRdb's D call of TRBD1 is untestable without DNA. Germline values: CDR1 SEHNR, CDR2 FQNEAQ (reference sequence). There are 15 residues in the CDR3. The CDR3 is CASSTPSPPGDTQYF.

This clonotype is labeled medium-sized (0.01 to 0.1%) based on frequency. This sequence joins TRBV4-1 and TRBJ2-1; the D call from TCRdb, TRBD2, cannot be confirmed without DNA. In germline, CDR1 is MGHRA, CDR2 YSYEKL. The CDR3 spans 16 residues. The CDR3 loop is CASSQVLRGSTGEQFF.

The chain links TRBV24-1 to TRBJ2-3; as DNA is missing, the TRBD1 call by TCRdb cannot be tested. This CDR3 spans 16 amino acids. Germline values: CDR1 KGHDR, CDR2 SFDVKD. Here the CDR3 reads CATSDSGTGGIDTQYF.

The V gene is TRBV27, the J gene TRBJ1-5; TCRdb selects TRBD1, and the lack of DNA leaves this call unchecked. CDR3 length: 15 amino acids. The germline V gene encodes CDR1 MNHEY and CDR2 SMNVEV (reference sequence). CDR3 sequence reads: CASSSLDRVYQPQHF.

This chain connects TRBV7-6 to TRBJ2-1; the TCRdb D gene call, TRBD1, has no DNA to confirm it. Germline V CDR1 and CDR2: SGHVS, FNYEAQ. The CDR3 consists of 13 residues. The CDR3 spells CASSSFAGVEQFF.

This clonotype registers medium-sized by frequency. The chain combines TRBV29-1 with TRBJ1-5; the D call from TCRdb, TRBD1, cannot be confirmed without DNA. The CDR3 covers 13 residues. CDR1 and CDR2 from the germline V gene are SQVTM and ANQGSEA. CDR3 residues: CSVEGNTGQPQHF.

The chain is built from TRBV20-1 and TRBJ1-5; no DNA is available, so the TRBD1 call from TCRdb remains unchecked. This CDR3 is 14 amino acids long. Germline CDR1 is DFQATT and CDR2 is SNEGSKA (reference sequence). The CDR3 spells CSAPDPESNQPQHF.

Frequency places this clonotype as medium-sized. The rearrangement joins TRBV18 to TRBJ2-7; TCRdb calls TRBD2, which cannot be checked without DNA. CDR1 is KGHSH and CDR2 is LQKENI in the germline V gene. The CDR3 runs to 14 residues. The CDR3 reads CASSPRTGLIEQYF.

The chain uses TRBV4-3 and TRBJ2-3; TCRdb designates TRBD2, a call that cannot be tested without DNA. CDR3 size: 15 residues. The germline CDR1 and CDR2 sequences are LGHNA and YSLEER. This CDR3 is CASSQTSGDLGTQYF.

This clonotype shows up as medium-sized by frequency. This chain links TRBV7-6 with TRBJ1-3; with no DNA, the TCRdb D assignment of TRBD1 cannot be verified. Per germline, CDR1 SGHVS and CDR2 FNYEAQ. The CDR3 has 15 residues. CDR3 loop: CASSPDRKAGNTIYF.

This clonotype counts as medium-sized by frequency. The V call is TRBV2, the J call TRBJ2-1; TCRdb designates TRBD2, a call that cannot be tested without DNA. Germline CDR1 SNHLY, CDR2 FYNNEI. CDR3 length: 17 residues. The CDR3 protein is CASPGQGLAGGPGEQFF.

CDR3: CASSLPGAGNTIYF. The chain recombines TRBV28 with TRBJ1-3; checking the TCRdb D call of TRBD1 is not possible without DNA. Germline CDR1 is MDHEN and CDR2 is SYDVKM. CDR3 length equals 14 residues.

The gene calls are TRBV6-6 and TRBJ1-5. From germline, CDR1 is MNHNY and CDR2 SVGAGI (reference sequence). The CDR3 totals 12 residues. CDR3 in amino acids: CASAGGNQPQHF.

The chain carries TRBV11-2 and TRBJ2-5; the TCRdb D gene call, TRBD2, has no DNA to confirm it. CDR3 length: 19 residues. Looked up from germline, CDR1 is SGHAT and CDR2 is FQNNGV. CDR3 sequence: CASSLDHPDSGRAGETQYF.

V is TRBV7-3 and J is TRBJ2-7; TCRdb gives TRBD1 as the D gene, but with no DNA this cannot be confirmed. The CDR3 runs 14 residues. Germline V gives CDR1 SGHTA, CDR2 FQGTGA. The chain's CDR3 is CASSDGGTGSEQYF. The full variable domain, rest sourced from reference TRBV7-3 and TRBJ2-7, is GAGVSQTPSNKVTEKGKYVELRCDPISGHTALYWYRQSLGQGPEFLIYFQGTGAADDSGLPNDRFFAVRPEGSVSTLKIQRTERGDSAVYLCASSDGGTGSEQYFGPGTRLTVT.

This CDR3 reads CASSQDASGEIYNEQFF. The J gene is TRBJ2-1, the V gene TRBV4-1; TCRdb gives TRBD2 as the D gene, but with no DNA this cannot be confirmed. The CDR3 consists of 17 residues. Germline V gene sequence: CDR1 MGHRA, CDR2 YSYEKL.

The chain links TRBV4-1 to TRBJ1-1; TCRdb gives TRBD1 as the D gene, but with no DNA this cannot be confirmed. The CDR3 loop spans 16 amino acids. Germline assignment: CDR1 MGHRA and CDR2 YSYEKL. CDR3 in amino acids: CASSQGPGQGAHEAFF.

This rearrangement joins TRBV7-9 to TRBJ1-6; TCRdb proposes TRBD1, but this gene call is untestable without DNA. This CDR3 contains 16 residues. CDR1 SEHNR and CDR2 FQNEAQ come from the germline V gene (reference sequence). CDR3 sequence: CASSSNTRGLNSPLHF. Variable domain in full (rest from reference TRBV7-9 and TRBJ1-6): DTGVSQNPRHKITKRGQNVTFRCDPISEHNRLYWYRQTLGQGPEFLTYFQNEAQLEKSRLLSDRFSAERPKGSFSTLEIQRTEQGDSAMYLCASSSNTRGLNSPLHFGNGTRLTVT.